A selection of T cell receptor beta chains follows, all from one sample in a study of CD8 T cells in ankylosing spondylitis. TCRdb fed the 5' RACE reads into MiXCR, producing one record per CDR3 protein. The sample includes just under 350,000 distinct CDR3 sequences, roughly 14% of them seen just once. Sequenced: blood, either unsorted or a sorted T cell fraction (not recorded which). The receptor set was obtained from a male donor with ankylosing spondylitis or in good health (not recorded which). Both conserved end residues are part of each CDR3. The D gene is left open where the match is weak. Where a row states a size, it is once, few, many or the class of an expanded clone; other rows omit it.

few	TRBJ2-1	TRBV5-1	TRBD2	TGCGCCAGCAGCTTGGAAGATTGGGGGACTAGCAGACGGTTCTTC	CASSLEDWGTSRRFF
many	TRBJ2-1	TRBV27	-	TGTGCCAGCAGTTTCCACGATGGGGGTGAGCAGTTCTTC	CASSFHDGGEQFF
few	TRBJ2-1	TRBV20-1	-	TGCAGTGCTAGGGGCCCTCGGGACTACAATGAGCAGTTCTTC	CSARGPRDYNEQFF
-	TRBJ1-1	TRBV6-2/TRBV6-3	TRBD1	TGTGCCAGCAGTTCACAGGGGGGGAGGACTGAAGCTTTCTTT	CASSSQGGRTEAFF
-	TRBJ1-1	TRBV25-1	TRBD1	TGTGCCAGTCGACACCCGGGACAGGGAGGGACTGAAGCTTTCTTT	CASRHPGQGGTEAFF
-	TRBJ1-1	TRBV7-9	-	TGTGCCAGCACCCATGGGACGAACACTGAAGCTTTCTTT	CASTHGTNTEAFF
-	TRBJ2-7	TRBV20-1	TRBD1	TGCAGTGCTTCCGTAAACAGGGGGCCGGGTTATTACGAGCAGTACTTC	CSASVNRGPGYYEQYF
-	TRBJ2-2	TRBV10-3	-	TGTGCCATCAGTGTGCAGCGTTTAAAGCGAGACACCGGGGAGCTGTTTTTT	CAISVQRLKRDTGELFF
few	TRBJ2-2	TRBV7-9	-	TGTGCCAGCGATACAGGCGGCACCGGGGAGCTGTTTTTT	CASDTGGTGELFF
few	TRBJ1-1	TRBV19	-	TGTGCCAGTAGTATAGCAGGGCAGCTGAACACTGAAGCTTTCTTT	CASSIAGQLNTEAFF
-	TRBJ2-5	TRBV4-1	-	TGCGCCAGCAGCCAGGACCAAAGGGCAACCCAGTACTTC	CASSQDQRATQYF
-	TRBJ2-3	TRBV5-1	TRBD2	TGCGCCAGCAGCTTGGACGGGGGGATCACAGATACGCAGTATTTT	CASSLDGGITDTQYF
-	TRBJ1-1	TRBV12-3/TRBV12-4	-	TGTGCCAGCAGTTCCACGGGTTATAGGACTGAAGCTTTCTTT	CASSSTGYRTEAFF
few	TRBJ2-6	TRBV9	TRBD1	TGTGCCAGCAGCTCCGGGACAGGGGCTTTCTCTGGGGCCAACGTCCTGACTTTC	CASSSGTGAFSGANVLTF
-	TRBJ2-2	TRBV7-8	TRBD2	TGTGCCAGCAGCTTGACGGGAGGGCCGGGCGGGGAGCTGTTTTTT	CASSLTGGPGGELFF
once	TRBJ1-2	TRBV24-1	-	TGTGCCACCAGTGATGGTGGGGGGCCCTACACCTTC	CATSDGGGPYTF
-	TRBJ1-1	TRBV9	-	TGTGCCAGCAGCGTAGCCTTACAGGTGGGAAACACTGAAGCTTTCTTT	CASSVALQVGNTEAFF
-	TRBJ2-5	TRBV20-1	TRBD1	TGCAGTGCCAACGACAGGGCCCAAGAGACCCAGTACTTC	CSANDRAQETQYF
-	TRBJ2-3	TRBV7-6	TRBD2	TGTGCCAGCAGCCCTCTCTTGGCGGGAGGTACAGATACGCAGTATTTT	CASSPLLAGGTDTQYF
-	TRBJ2-1	TRBV4-1	TRBD2	TGCGCCAGCAGCCAAGAAGACTGGCTAGCGGGAGCGAATGAGCAGTTCTTC	CASSQEDWLAGANEQFF
-	TRBJ2-1	TRBV5-1	TRBD2	TGCGCCAGCAGCGGTCTGACGGGAGGGAATGAGCAGTTCTTC	CASSGLTGGNEQFF
-	TRBJ2-7	TRBV7-6	-	TGTGCCAGCAGCCAACAAAGTGGGGCCACGGGACACCTCTACGAGCAGTACTTC	CASSQQSGATGHLYEQYF
-	TRBJ2-1	TRBV3-1	-	TGTGCCAGCAGCCAAGCTACAGGGAGGGGTCGGAATGAGCAGTTCTTC	CASSQATGRGRNEQFF
few	TRBJ2-1	TRBV4-1	-	TGCGCCAGCAGCCAAGAATACAATGAGCAGTTCTTC	CASSQEYNEQFF
few	TRBJ2-1	TRBV18	-	TGTGCCAGCTCAAGACAGGACAGAGCCCTCTACAATGAGCAGTTCTTC	CASSRQDRALYNEQFF
-	TRBJ1-2	TRBV19	TRBD1	TGTGCCAGTACCACGGACAGGGGCATCTATGGCTACACCTTC	CASTTDRGIYGYTF
few	TRBJ2-3	TRBV6-2/TRBV6-3	TRBD2	TGTGCCAGCAGTTTCTCCCTCGGGACTAGCGGGAGATTCAACACAGATACGCAGTATTTT	CASSFSLGTSGRFNTDTQYF
-	TRBJ2-3	TRBV30	-	TGTGCCTGGACTTGGGGATCGAGGACAGATACGCAGTATTTT	CAWTWGSRTDTQYF
-	TRBJ1-1	TRBV29-1	-	TGCAGCGCCCAAACGGGGGCCCAGAACACTGAAGCTTTCTTT	CSAQTGAQNTEAFF
few	TRBJ1-4	TRBV10-2	TRBD1	TGCGCCAGCAGTGCCCGCGGGACAGGGGGTGAAAAACTGTTTTTT	CASSARGTGGEKLFF
few	TRBJ2-7	TRBV4-1	-	TGCGCCAGCAGCCAAGATACGGTTGGTGGTAGGGCCGAGCAGTACTTC	CASSQDTVGGRAEQYF
few	TRBJ2-3	TRBV5-1	TRBD2	TGCGCCAGCAGCTTGAAGCGACTAGCGGGGGCGCGAGATACGCAGTATTTT	CASSLKRLAGARDTQYF
-	TRBJ2-2	TRBV5-1	TRBD1	TGCGCCAGCACACCCTTGGGGACAGGGAACACCGGGGAGCTGTTTTTT	CASTPLGTGNTGELFF
-	TRBJ2-3	TRBV5-1	TRBD1	TGCGCCAGCAGCGTTGGACAGGGGAGAGATACGCAGTATTTT	CASSVGQGRDTQYF
few	TRBJ2-4	TRBV20-1	TRBD2	TGCAGTGCTAGAATGACTAGCGGGGGTACCTTAGCCAAAAACATTCAGTACTTC	CSARMTSGGTLAKNIQYF
few	TRBJ2-7	TRBV5-1	TRBD1	TGCGCCAGCAGCACGGGACAGTCCAGTAACGAGCAGTACTTC	CASSTGQSSNEQYF
-	TRBJ2-1	TRBV24-1	TRBD2	TGTGCCACCAGTGATGGGACTAGCGGGCCCTACAATGAGCAGTTCTTC	CATSDGTSGPYNEQFF
few	TRBJ2-7	TRBV11-2	TRBD2	TGTGCCAGCAGCTTAGAAGCGGGAGGGCACTACGAGCAGTACTTC	CASSLEAGGHYEQYF
-	TRBJ1-4	TRBV3-1	-	TGTGCCAGCAGTCAAAACCCGGCAGGAAATGAAAAACTGTTTTTT	CASSQNPAGNEKLFF